This T cell receptor beta chain was profiled in a study of CD8 T cells in ankylosing spondylitis. This clonotype has only a few counts. Its antigen is as yet unknown. Notes on the study in general: In synovial fluid and blood from reactive arthritis, some motif variants were previously reported. There was a TCR beta motif, made of several highly homologous variants, that appeared characteristic of ankylosing spondylitis blood. Disease-associated clones were reportedly significantly overrepresented in matched ankylosing spondylitis synovial fluid.

This CDR3 has 15 amino acids. The V and J ends lost 4 bases and 0 bases respectively, with 11 bases between them. CDR1 is MGHRA and CDR2 is YSYEKL in the germline V gene. It was by quantitative 5'-RACE with molecular barcodes that TCR beta libraries were made. TCRdb fed the 5' RACE reads into MiXCR, producing one record per CDR3 protein. The repertoire has around 890,000 distinct CDR3 sequences, roughly 10% of them found once; the top ten carry more than 0.5%. The sequencing sample was made of blood, either unsorted or a sorted T cell fraction (not recorded which). The receptor's source is a male donor with ankylosing spondylitis. This chain joins TRBV4-1 and TRBJ2-3; no clear D. The CDR3 DNA follows: TGCGCCAGCAGCCCGCGCCGGCCTAGCACAGATACGCAGTATTTT. This codes for CASSPRRPSTDTQYF.